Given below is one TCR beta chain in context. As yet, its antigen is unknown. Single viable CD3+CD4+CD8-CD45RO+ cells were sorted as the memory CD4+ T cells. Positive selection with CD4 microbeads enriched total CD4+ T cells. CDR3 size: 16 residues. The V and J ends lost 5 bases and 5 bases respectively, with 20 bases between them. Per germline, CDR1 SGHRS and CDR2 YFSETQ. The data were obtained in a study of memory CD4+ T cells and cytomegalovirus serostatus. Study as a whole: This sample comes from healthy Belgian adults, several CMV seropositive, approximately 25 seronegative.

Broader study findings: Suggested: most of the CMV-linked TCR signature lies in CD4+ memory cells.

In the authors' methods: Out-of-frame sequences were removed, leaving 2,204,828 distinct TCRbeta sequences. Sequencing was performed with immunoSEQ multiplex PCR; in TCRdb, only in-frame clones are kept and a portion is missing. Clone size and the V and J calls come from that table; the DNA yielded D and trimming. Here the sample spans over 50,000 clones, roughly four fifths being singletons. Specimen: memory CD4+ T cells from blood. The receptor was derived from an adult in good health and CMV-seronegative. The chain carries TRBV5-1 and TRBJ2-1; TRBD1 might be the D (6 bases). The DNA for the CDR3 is TGCGCCAGCAGTTATGGTTGGGGGCAGGGAAACAATGAGCAGTTCTTC. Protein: CASSYGWGQGNNEQFF.